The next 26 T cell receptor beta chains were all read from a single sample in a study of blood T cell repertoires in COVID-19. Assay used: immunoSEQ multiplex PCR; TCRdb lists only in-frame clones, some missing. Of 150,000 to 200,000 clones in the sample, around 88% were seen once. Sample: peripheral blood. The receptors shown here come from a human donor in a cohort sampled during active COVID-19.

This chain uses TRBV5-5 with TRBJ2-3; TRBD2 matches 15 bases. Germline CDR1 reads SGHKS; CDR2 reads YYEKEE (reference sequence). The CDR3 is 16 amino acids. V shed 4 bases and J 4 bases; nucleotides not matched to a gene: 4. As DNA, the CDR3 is TGTGCCAGCAGCCAGGGACTAGCGGGGGGAGCAGATACGCAGTATTTT. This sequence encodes CASSQGLAGGADTQYF. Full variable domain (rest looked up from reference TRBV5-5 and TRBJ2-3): DAGVTQSPTHLIKTRGQQVTLRCSPISGHKSVSWYQQVLGQGPQFIFQYYEKEERGRGNFPDRFSARQFPNYSSELNVNALLLGDSALYLCASSQGLAGGADTQYFGPGTRLTVL.

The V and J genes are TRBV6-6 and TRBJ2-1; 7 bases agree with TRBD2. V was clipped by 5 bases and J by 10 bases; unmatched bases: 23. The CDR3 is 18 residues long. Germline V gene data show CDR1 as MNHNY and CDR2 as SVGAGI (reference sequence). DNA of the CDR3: TGTGCCAGCAGTCCCATGGAAAGCGGGATGGCCCCCCAAAGGGAGCAGTTCTTC. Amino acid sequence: CASSPMESGMAPQREQFF.

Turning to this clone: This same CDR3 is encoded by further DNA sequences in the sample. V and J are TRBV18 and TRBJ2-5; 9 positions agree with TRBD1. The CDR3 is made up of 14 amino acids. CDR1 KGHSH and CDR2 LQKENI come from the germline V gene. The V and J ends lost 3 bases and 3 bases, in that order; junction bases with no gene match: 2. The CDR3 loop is CASSPRTGEETQYF. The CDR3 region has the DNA TGTGCCAGCTCACCTCGGACAGGGGAAGAGACCCAGTACTTC. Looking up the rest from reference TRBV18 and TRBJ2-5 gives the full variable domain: NAGVMQNPRHLVRRRGQEARLRCSPMKGHSHVYWYRQLPEEGLKFMVYLQKENIIDESGMPKERFSAEFPKEGPSILRIQQVVRGDSAAYFCASSPRTGEETQYFGPGTRLLVL.

The CDR3 DNA reads as TGTGCCAGCAGGGGAGGGGGGGCGCACACTGAAGCTTTCTTT. Protein: CASRGGGAHTEAFF. The chain has TRBV2 and TRBJ1-1; TRBD1 might be the D (6 bases). Trimming took 6 bases from V and 3 from J, leaving 14 bases between them. Germline CDR1 SNHLY, CDR2 FYNNEI. This CDR3 comprises 14 residues. Supplemented by reference TRBV2 and TRBJ1-1, the full variable domain reads EPEVTQTPSHQVTQMGQEVILRCVPISNHLYFYWYRQILGQKVEFLVSFYNNEISEKSEIFDDQFSVERPDGSNFTLKIRSTKLEDSAMYFCASRGGGAHTEAFFGQGTRLTVV.

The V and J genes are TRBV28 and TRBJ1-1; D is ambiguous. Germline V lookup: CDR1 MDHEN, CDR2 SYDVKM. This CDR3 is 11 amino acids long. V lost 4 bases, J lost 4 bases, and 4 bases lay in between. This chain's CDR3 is CASSSLTEAFF. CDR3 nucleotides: TGTGCCAGCAGTTCTCTCACTGAAGCTTTCTTT.

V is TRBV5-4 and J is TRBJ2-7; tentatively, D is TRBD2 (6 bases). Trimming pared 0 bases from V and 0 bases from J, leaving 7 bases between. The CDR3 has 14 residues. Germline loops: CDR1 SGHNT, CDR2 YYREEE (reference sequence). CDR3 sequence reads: CASSLERASYEQYF. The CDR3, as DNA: TGTGCCAGCAGCTTGGAGCGGGCCTCCTACGAGCAGTACTTC.

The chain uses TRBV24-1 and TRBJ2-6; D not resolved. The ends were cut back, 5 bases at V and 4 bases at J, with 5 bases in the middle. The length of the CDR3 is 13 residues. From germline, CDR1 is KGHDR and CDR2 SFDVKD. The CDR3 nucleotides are TGTGCCACCAGTGCTCTCGGGGCCAACGTCCTGACTTTC. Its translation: CATSALGANVLTF.

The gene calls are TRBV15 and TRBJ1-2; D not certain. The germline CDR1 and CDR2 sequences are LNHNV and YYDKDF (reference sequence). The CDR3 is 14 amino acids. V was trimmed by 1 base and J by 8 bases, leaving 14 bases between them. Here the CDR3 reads CATSRGGPGAGYTF. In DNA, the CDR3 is TGTGCCACCAGCAGAGGAGGTCCCGGCGCGGGCTACACCTTC.

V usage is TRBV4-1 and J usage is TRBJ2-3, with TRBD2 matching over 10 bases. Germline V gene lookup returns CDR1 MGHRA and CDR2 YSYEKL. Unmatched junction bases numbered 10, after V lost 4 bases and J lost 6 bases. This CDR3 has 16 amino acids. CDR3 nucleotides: TGCGCCAGCAGCCCGTTCGAGCGGGGGGGCGCGGATACGCAGTATTTT. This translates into CASSPFERGGADTQYF.

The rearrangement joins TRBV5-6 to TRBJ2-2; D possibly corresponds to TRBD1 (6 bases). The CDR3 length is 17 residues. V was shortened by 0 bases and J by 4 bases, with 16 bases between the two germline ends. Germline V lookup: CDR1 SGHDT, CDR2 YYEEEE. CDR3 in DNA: TGTGCCAGCAGCTTGGGATGGGGGCGAGGTGTCACCGGGGAGCTGTTTTTT. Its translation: CASSLGWGRGVTGELFF.

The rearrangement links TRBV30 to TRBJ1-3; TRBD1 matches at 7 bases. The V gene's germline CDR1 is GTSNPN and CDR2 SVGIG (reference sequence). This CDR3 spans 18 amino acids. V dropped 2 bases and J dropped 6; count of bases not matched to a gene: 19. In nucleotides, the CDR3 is TGTGCCTGGAGTCCCCCCCGCGCTGGGACAGCGAAAGTAAACACCATATATTTT. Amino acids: CAWSPPRAGTAKVNTIYF. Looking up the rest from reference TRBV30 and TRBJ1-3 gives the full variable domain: SQTIHQWPATLVQPVGSPLSLECTVEGTSNPNLYWYRQAAGRGLQLLFYSVGIGQISSEVPQNLSASRPQDRQFILSSKKLLLSDSGFYLCAWSPPRAGTAKVNTIYFGEGSWLTVV.

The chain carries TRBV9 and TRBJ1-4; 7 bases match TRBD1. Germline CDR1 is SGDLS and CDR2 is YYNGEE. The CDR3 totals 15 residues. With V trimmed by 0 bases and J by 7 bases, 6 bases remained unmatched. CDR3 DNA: TGTGCCAGCAGCGTAGGTGGGACAGTCTCTGAAAAACTGTTTTTT. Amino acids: CASSVGGTVSEKLFF.

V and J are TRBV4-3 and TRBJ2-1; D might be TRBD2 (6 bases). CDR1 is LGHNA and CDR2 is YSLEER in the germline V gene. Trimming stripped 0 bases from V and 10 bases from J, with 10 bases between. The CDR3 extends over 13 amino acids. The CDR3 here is CASSQDQAGEQFF. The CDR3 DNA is TGCGCCAGCAGCCAAGATCAGGCGGGAGAGCAGTTCTTC.

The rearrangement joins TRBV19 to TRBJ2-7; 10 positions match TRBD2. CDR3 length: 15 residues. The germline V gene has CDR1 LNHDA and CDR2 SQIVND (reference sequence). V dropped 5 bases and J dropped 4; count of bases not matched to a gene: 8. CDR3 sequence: CASSESSGGLYEQYF. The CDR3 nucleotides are TGTGCCAGTAGTGAGTCTAGCGGGGGTCTTTACGAGCAGTACTTC.

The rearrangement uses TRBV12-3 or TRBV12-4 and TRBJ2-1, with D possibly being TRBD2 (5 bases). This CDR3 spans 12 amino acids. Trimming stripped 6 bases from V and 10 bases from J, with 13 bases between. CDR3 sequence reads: CASSARTSEQFF. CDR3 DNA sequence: TGTGCCAGCAGCGCGAGGACTTCCGAGCAGTTCTTC.

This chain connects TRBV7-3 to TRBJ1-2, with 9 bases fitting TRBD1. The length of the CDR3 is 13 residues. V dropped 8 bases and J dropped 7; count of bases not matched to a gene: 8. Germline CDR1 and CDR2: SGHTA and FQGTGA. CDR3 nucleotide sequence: TGTGCCAGCGGAATCTACAGGGGGCTTGGCTACACCTTC. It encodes CASGIYRGLGYTF. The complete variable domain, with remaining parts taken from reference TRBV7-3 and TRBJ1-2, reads GAGVSQTPSNKVTEKGKYVELRCDPISGHTALYWYRQSLGQGPEFLIYFQGTGAADDSGLPNDRFFAVRPEGSVSTLKIQRTERGDSAVYLCASGIYRGLGYTFGSGTRLTVV.

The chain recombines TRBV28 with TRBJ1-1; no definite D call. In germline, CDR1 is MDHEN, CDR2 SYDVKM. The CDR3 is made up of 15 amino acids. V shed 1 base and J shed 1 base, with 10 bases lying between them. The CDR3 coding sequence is TGTGCCAGCAGTTTATCGTTGGGCAAGAACACTGAAGCTTTCTTT. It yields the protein CASSLSLGKNTEAFF.

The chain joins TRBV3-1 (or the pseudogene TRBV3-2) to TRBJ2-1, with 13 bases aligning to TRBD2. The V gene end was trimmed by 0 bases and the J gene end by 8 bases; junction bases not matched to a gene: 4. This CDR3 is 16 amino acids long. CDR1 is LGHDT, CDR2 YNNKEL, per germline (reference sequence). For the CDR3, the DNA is TGTGCCAGCAGCCAAGAAGGGACTAGCGGGAAGGATGAGCAGTTCTTC. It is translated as CASSQEGTSGKDEQFF.

CDR3 in amino acids: CSVDRGPSYGYTF. Written as DNA, the CDR3 is TGCAGCGTTGACAGGGGTCCATCCTATGGCTACACCTTC. This chain joins TRBV29-1 and TRBJ1-2; weak D call: TRBD1 (6 bases). Trimming stripped 3 bases from V and 4 bases from J, with 12 bases between. This CDR3 contains 13 residues. The germline V gene encodes CDR1 SQVTM and CDR2 ANQGSEA.

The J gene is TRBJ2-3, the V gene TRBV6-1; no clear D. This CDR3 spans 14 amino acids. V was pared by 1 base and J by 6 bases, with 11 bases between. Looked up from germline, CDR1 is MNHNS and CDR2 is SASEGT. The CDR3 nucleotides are TGTGCCAGCAGTGAAGGGTACAGCTGGGATACGCAGTATTTT. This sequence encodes CASSEGYSWDTQYF.

As DNA, the CDR3 is TGTGCCAGCAGTTCTTCAACTATTACAGGGACCCATGCCAAAAACATTCAGTACTTC. As protein: CASSSSTITGTHAKNIQYF. The chain links TRBV28 to TRBJ2-4; D is perhaps TRBD1 (6 bases). Germline values: CDR1 MDHEN, CDR2 SYDVKM. CDR3 length: 19 amino acids. Deletions cut 4 bases from V and 1 base from J, with 23 bases between. The whole variable domain, filled in from reference TRBV28 and TRBJ2-4, reads DVKVTQSSRYLVKRTGEKVFLECVQDMDHENMFWYRQDPGLGLRLIYFSYDVKMKEKGDIPEGYSVSREKKERFSLILESASTNQTSMYLCASSSSTITGTHAKNIQYFGAGTRLSVL.

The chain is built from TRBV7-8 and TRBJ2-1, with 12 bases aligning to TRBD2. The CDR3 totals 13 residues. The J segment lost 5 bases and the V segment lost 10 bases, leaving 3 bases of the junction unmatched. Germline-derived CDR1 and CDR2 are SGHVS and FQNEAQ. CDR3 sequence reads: CATRLAGDNEQFF. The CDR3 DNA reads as TGTGCCACCCGACTAGCGGGAGACAATGAGCAGTTCTTC.

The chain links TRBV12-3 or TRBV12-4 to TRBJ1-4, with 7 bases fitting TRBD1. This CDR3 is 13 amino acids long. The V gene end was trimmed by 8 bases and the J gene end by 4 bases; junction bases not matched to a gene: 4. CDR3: CASERQGNEKLFF. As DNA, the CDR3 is TGTGCCAGCGAGCGACAGGGTAATGAAAAACTGTTTTTT.

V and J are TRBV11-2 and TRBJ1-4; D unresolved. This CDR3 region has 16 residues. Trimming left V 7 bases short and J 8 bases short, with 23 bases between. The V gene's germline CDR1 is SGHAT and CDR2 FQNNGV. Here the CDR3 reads CASTPRTGREGEKLFF. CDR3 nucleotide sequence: TGTGCCAGCACCCCACGGACGGGAAGAGAAGGGGAAAAACTGTTTTTT.

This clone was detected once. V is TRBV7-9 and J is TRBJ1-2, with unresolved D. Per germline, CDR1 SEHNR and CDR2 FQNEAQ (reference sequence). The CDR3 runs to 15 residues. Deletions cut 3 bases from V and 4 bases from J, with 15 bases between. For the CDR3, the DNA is TGTGCCAGCAGCTTGAGTCCCCCCCGGGGCTATGGCTACACCTTC. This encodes CASSLSPPRGYGYTF. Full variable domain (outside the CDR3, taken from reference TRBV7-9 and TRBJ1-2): DTGVSQNPRHKITKRGQNVTFRCDPISEHNRLYWYRQTLGQGPEFLTYFQNEAQLEKSRLLSDRFSAERPKGSFSTLEIQRTEQGDSAMYLCASSLSPPRGYGYTFGSGTRLTVV.

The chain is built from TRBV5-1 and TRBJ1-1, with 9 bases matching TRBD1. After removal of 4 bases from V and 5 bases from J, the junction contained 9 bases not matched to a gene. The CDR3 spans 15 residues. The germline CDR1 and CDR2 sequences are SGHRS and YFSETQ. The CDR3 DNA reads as TGCGCCAGCAGCCCCCGACAGGGGGGGTATACTGAAGCTTTCTTT. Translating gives CASSPRQGGYTEAFF.